A selection of T cell receptor beta chains follows, all from one sample in a study of CD8 T cells in Susac syndrome. TCRdb used MiXCR to reprocess the immunoSEQ multiplex PCR reads, holding one entry per CDR3 protein. The sample yields some 96,000 distinct CDR3 sequences, around 95% seen once. The sample was CD8+ T cells from PBMCs. The origin of the receptors is a human donor with Susac syndrome. The CDR3 runs from the conserved cysteine through the conserved F or W. A D gene is named only where the DNA matches it firmly. Clone size appears in some rows only: once, few, many, or a class for an expanded clone.

v_gene	abundance	d_gene	j_gene	CDR3aa	CDR3nt
TRBV6-5	-	-	TRBJ1-5	CASSYSENQPQHF	TGTGCCAGCAGTTACTCAGAGAATCAGCCCCAGCATTTT
TRBV29-1	-	-	TRBJ2-2	CSVGGFSSNTGELFF	TGCAGCGTTGGAGGATTTTCCTCGAACACCGGGGAGCTGTTTTTT
TRBV27	-	-	TRBJ1-2	CASSFLGREGYTF	TGTGCCAGCAGTTTCCTCGGACGAGAAGGCTACACCTTC
TRBV20-1	-	-	TRBJ2-7	CSASLGGWQYF	TGCAGTGCTAGCCTAGGCGGCTGGCAGTACTTC
TRBV9	-	-	TRBJ2-7	CASSSGSSEQYF	TGTGCCAGCTCCAGTGGGTCTAGTGAGCAGTACTTC
TRBV5-1	-	-	TRBJ2-5	CASSLGPERAAETQYF	TGCGCCAGCAGCTTGGGACCCGAGCGGGCCGCAGAGACCCAGTACTTC
TRBV29-1	once	-	TRBJ2-3	CSARSGATDTQYF	TGCAGCGCACGCTCCGGGGCCACAGATACGCAGTATTTT
TRBV20-1	-	-	TRBJ2-3	CSARDTTTDTQYF	TGCAGTGCTAGGGACACCACTACAGATACGCAGTATTTT
TRBV29-1	-	TRBD2	TRBJ2-5	CSGGASGGAPQYF	TGCAGCGGTGGGGCTAGCGGGGGAGCCCCCCAGTACTTC
TRBV7-9	once	-	TRBJ2-6	CASSTLPDRSGANVLTF	TGTGCCAGCAGTACCCTACCTGACCGCTCTGGGGCCAACGTCCTGACTTTC
TRBV2	once	-	TRBJ2-6	CASGDETSGANVLTF	TGTGCCAGCGGGGACGAAACCTCTGGGGCCAACGTCCTGACTTTC
TRBV20-1	-	-	TRBJ1-1	CSAKTEEEMNTEAFF	TGCAGTGCCAAAACAGAGGAGGAGATGAACACTGAAGCTTTCTTT
TRBV21-1	-	-	TRBJ2-1	CASRCWRNEQFF	TGTGCCAGCAGGTGTTGGCGTAATGAGCAGTTCTTC
TRBV12-3/TRBV12-4	-	-	TRBJ2-1	CSAGFSYNEQFF	TGTTCGGCGGGATTTTCCTACAATGAGCAGTTCTTC
TRBV7-9	-	-	TRBJ2-7	CASSLAVGGQYF	TGTGCCAGCAGCTTAGCGGTTGGGGGACAGTACTTC
TRBV4-1	-	TRBD2	TRBJ2-7	CASRSSGRSYEQYF	TGCGCCAGCAGATCGAGCGGGAGATCGTACGAGCAGTACTTC
TRBV20-1	-	-	TRBJ2-7	CSARPQRGYEQYF	TGCAGTGCTAGACCGCAACGGGGCTACGAGCAGTACTTC
TRBV13	-	-	TRBJ2-5	CASSLRRAQETQYF	TGTGCCAGCAGCTTAAGAAGGGCCCAAGAGACCCAGTACTTC
TRBV6-6	-	TRBD1	TRBJ1-1	CASSQTGIEAFF	TGTGCCAGCAGTCAGACAGGGATTGAAGCTTTCTTT
TRBV23-1	-	TRBD2	TRBJ2-1	CASSQTSGSYNEQFF	TGCGCCAGCAGTCAGACTAGCGGCTCCTACAATGAGCAGTTCTTC
TRBV4-1	-	-	TRBJ2-3	CASSQVLTNDTQYF	TGCGCCAGCAGCCAAGTACTCACCAATGATACGCAGTATTTT
TRBV10-3	once	-	TRBJ2-5	CAISESRETQYF	TGTGCCATCAGTGAGTCGAGAGAGACCCAGTACTTC
TRBV5-1	-	TRBD2	TRBJ2-5	CASSLGVLTSGEETQYF	TGCGCCAGCAGCTTGGGTGTACTGACTAGCGGGGAAGAGACCCAGTACTTC
TRBV19	-	-	TRBJ2-7	CASSTQGYEQYF	TGTGCCAGTAGTACCCAGGGATACGAGCAGTACTTC
TRBV29-1	-	-	TRBJ1-1	CSVAGVGDSPLSAFF	TGCAGCGTTGCCGGGGTCGGAGACAGTCCCCTGTCGGCTTTCTTT
TRBV7-9	-	TRBD1	TRBJ1-6	CASSSGQHNSPLHF	TGTGCCAGCAGCTCGGGACAGCATAATTCACCCCTCCACTTT
TRBV14	-	TRBD1	TRBJ1-3	CASSQEDRAGNTIYF	TGTGCCAGCAGCCAAGAGGACAGGGCTGGAAACACCATATATTTT
TRBV10-3	-	-	TRBJ1-2	CAISADTYGYTF	TGTGCCATCAGCGCTGACACCTATGGCTACACCTTC
TRBV5-1	-	-	TRBJ2-2	CASSFGAQTGELFF	TGCGCCAGCAGCTTTGGGGCTCAGACCGGGGAGCTGTTTTTT
TRBV29-1	few	-	TRBJ1-2	CSVEEGNYGYTF	TGCAGCGTTGAGGAGGGAAACTATGGCTACACCTTC
TRBV4-1	-	TRBD1	TRBJ1-6	CASSPRRDRGDSPLHF	TGCGCCAGCAGCCCACGAAGGGACAGGGGTGATTCACCCCTCCACTTT
TRBV5-1	-	TRBD1	TRBJ2-7	CASSPNTGGEPYEQYF	TGCGCCAGCAGCCCGAATACAGGGGGCGAGCCCTACGAGCAGTACTTC
TRBV7-2	-	TRBD1	TRBJ2-2	CASSWYRGRNGELFF	TGTGCCAGCAGCTGGTACAGGGGACGTAACGGGGAGCTGTTTTTT
TRBV5-1	-	-	TRBJ1-2	CASSASGGTSYGYTF	TGCGCCAGCAGTGCTTCGGGGGGAACTTCTTATGGCTACACCTTC
TRBV14	-	TRBD2	TRBJ2-7	CASSQDLGSPGGAYEQYF	TGTGCCAGCAGCCAAGATCTTGGTTCCCCGGGGGGTGCCTACGAGCAGTACTTC
TRBV29-1	-	-	TRBJ2-3	CSVPRAGASTDTQYF	TGCAGCGTCCCAAGGGCGGGGGCCAGCACAGATACGCAGTATTTT
TRBV20-1	-	-	TRBJ2-5	CSARLQGGTQYF	TGCAGTGCTAGACTCCAGGGGGGGACCCAGTACTTC
TRBV12-3/TRBV12-4	once	TRBD2	TRBJ2-5	CASSRTRNGETQYF	TGTGCCAGCAGCCGGACTAGGAACGGGGAGACCCAGTACTTC
TRBV7-9	few	TRBD1	TRBJ1-6	CASSTGQVNSPLHF	TGTGCCAGCAGCACTGGACAGGTTAATTCACCCCTCCACTTT
TRBV5-4	-	-	TRBJ1-1	CASSLEYTEAFF	TGTGCCAGCAGCCTCGAATACACTGAAGCTTTCTTT
TRBV7-9	-	TRBD2	TRBJ2-5	CAASGVEETQYF	TGTGCCGCTAGCGGGGTGGAAGAGACCCAGTACTTC
TRBV19	-	-	TRBJ1-2	CASSAGGYGYTF	TGTGCCAGTAGCGCAGGTGGCTATGGCTACACCTTC
TRBV3-1	-	-	TRBJ2-5	CASSQDVGRETQYF	TGTGCCAGCAGCCAAGACGTCGGGAGAGAGACCCAGTACTTC
TRBV6-5	-	-	TRBJ2-7	CASSYSDGDYEQYF	TGTGCCAGCAGTTACTCGGACGGCGACTACGAGCAGTACTTC
TRBV2	-	-	TRBJ1-1	CASGHPNTEAFF	TGTGCCAGCGGACACCCGAACACTGAAGCTTTCTTT
TRBV12-3/TRBV12-4	-	TRBD2	TRBJ2-1	CASTGGPNEQFF	TGTGCCAGCACGGGAGGACCCAATGAGCAGTTCTTC
TRBV2	-	TRBD1	TRBJ2-7	CASSRQGPYEQYF	TGTGCCAGCAGTCGACAGGGCCCTTACGAGCAGTACTTC
TRBV6-2/TRBV6-3	-	-	TRBJ2-6	CASSYGQVSGANVLTF	TGTGCCAGCAGTTACGGGCAGGTCTCTGGGGCCAACGTCCTGACTTTC
TRBV20-1	-	-	TRBJ2-5	CSARDGASRETQYF	TGCAGTGCTAGAGATGGGGCGTCGCGAGAGACCCAGTACTTC
TRBV13	-	-	TRBJ2-2	CASSGGSTNTGELFF	TGTGCCAGCAGCGGGGGATCCACGAACACCGGGGAGCTGTTTTTT
TRBV7-6	-	TRBD2	TRBJ2-7	CASSLAGGSGFTYEQYF	TGTGCCAGCAGCTTAGCTGGTGGTAGCGGGTTTACCTACGAGCAGTACTTC
TRBV7-9	-	-	TRBJ2-7	CAISRGPRAGYEQYF	TGTGCCATCTCCCGAGGACCCAGAGCGGGCTACGAGCAGTACTTC
TRBV24-1	-	-	TRBJ2-5	CATSDLQETQYF	TGTGCCACCAGTGATTTGCAAGAGACCCAGTACTTC
TRBV28	few	-	TRBJ2-5	CASTRGETQYF	TGTGCCAGCACCAGGGGAGAGACCCAGTACTTC